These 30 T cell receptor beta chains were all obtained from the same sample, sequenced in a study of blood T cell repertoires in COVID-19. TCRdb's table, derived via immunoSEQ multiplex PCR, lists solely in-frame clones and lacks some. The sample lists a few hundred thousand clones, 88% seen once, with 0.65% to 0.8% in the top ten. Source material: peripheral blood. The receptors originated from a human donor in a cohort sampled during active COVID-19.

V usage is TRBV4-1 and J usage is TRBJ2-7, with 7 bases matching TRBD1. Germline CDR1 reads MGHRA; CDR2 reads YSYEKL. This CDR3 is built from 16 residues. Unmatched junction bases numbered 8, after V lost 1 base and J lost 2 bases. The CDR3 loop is CASSQGQGRTPYEQYF. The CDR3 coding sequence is TGCGCCAGCAGCCAAGGACAGGGCCGCACCCCCTACGAGCAGTACTTC.

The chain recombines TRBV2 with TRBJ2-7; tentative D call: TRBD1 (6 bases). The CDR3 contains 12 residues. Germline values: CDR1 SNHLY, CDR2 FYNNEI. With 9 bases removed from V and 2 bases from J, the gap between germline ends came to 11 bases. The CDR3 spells CASLQGPYEQYF. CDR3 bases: TGTGCCAGTTTACAGGGACCCTACGAGCAGTACTTC.

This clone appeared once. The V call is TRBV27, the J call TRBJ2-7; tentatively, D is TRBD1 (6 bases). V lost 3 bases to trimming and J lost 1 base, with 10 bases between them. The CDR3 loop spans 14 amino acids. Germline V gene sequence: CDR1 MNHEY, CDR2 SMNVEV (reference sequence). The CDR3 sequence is CASSLPDRSYEQYF. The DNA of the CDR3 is TGTGCCAGCAGTTTGCCGGACAGATCCTACGAGCAGTACTTC.

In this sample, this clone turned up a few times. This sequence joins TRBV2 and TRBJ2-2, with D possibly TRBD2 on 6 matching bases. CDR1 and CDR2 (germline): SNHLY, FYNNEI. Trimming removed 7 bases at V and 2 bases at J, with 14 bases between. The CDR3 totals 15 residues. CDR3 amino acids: CASNEWGDNTGELFF. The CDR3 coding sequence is TGTGCCAGCAACGAATGGGGGGACAACACCGGGGAGCTGTTTTTT.

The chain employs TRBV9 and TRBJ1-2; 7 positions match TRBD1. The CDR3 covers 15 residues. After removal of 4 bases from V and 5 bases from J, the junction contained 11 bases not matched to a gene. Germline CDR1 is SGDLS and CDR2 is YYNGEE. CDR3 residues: CASSPGGGGVYGYTF. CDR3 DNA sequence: TGTGCCAGCAGCCCGGGTGGAGGGGGCGTGTATGGCTACACCTTC.

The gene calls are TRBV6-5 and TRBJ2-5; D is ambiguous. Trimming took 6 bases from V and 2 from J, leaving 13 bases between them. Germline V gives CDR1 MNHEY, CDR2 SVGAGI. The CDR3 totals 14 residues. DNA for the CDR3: TGTGCCAGCAGACAGTACACCTTACAAGAGACCCAGTACTTC. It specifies CASRQYTLQETQYF.

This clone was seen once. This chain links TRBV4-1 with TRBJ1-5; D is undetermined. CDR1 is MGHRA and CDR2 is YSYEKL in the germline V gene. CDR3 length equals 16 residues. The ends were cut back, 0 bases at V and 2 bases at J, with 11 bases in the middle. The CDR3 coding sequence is TGCGCCAGCAGCCAAGAAACAGCCTGGGGCAATCAGCCCCAGCATTTT. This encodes CASSQETAWGNQPQHF.

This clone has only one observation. CDR3 in amino acids: CASSKGLLGLRIHEQYF. CDR3 coding DNA: TGTGCCAGCAGCAAAGGTTTGCTAGGACTCAGGATCCACGAGCAGTACTTC. The chain combines TRBV21-1 with TRBJ2-7; TRBD2, the table's D call, was not compared with the DNA. TRBV21-1 constitutes a pseudogene. The CDR3 consists of 17 residues.

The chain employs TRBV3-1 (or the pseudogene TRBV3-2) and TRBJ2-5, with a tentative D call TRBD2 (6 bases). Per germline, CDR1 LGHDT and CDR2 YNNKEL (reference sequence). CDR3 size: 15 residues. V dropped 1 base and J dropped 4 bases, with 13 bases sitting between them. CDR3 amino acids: CASSQGGGPGETQYF. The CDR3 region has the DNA TGTGCCAGCAGCCAAGGTGGAGGGCCGGGAGAGACCCAGTACTTC.

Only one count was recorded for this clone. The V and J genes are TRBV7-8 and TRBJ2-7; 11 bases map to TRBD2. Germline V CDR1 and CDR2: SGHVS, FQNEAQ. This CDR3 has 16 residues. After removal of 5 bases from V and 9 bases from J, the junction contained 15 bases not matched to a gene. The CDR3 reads CASSQTPQLAGVGQYF. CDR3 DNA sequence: TGTGCCAGCAGCCAAACCCCCCAACTAGCGGGAGTAGGGCAGTACTTC.

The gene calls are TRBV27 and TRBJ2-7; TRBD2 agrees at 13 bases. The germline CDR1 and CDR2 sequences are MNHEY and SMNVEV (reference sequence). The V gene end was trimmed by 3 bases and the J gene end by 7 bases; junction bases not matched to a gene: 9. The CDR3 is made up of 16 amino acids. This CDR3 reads CASSLYGLAGEREQYF. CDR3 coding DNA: TGTGCCAGCAGTTTGTATGGACTAGCGGGAGAGCGGGAGCAGTACTTC.

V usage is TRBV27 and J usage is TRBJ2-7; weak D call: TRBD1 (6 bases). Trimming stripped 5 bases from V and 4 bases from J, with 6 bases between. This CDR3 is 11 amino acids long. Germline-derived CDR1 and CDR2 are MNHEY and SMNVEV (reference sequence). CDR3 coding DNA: TGTGCCAGCAGTCAGGGGTACGAGCAGTACTTC. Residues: CASSQGYEQYF.

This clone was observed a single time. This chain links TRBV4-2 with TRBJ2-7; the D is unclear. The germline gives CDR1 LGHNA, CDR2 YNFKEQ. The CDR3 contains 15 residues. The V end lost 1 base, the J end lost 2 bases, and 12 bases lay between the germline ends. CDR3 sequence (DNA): TGTGCCAGCAGCCAAGGATCCAGCGTAGCCTACGAGCAGTACTTC. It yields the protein CASSQGSSVAYEQYF.

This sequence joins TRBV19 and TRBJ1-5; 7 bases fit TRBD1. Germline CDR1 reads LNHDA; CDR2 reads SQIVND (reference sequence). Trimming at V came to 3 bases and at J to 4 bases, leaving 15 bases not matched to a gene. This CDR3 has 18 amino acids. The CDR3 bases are TGTGCCAGTAGTATCAGTGCGACAGGGTGGAGAGGAAATCAGCCCCAGCATTTT. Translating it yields CASSISATGWRGNQPQHF.

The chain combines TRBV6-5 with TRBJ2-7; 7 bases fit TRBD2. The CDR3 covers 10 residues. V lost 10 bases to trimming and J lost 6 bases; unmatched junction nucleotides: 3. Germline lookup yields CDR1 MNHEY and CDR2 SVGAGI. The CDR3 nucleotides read TGTGCCATTTGGGAGGGCGAGCAGTACTTC. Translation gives CAIWEGEQYF.

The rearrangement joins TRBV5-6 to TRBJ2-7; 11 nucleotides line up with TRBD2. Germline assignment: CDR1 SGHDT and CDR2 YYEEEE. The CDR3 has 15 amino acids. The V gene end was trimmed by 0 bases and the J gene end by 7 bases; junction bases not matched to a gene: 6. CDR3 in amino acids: CASSLGLAGGVEQYF. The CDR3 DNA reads TGTGCCAGCAGCTTGGGGCTAGCGGGGGGAGTGGAGCAGTACTTC.

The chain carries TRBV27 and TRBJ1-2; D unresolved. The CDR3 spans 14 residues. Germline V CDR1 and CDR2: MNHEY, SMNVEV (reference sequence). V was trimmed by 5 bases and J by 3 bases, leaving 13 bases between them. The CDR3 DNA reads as TGTGCCAGCAGTCGAGCAAACCGAGACTATGGCTACACCTTC. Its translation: CASSRANRDYGYTF.

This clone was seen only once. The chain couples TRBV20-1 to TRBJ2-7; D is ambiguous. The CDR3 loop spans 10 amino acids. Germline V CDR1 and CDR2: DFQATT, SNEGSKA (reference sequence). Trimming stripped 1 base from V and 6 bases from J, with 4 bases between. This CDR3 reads CSARGVEQYF. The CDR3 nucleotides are TGCAGTGCTAGAGGAGTCGAGCAGTACTTC.

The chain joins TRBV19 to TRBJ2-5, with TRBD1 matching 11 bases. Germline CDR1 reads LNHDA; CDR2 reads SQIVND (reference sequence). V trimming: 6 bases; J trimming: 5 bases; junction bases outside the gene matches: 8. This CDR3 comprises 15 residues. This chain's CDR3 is CASRGPGQGVETQYF. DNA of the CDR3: TGTGCCAGTAGAGGCCCGGGACAGGGGGTTGAGACCCAGTACTTC.

CDR3 region: CASSSLYEQYF. CDR3 in DNA: TGTGCCAGCAGCTCCCTCTACGAGCAGTACTTC. This sequence joins TRBV11-2 and TRBJ2-7, with D hard to call. Germline V gene data show CDR1 as SGHAT and CDR2 as FQNNGV. Trimming pared 4 bases from V and 3 bases from J, leaving 4 bases between. This CDR3 has 11 residues.

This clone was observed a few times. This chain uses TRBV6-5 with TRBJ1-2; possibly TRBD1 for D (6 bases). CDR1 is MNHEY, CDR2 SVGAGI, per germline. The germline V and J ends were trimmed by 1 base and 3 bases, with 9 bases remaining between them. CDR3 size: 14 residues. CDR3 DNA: TGTGCCAGCAGTTACTTGCGACAGGACTATGGCTACACCTTC. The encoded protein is CASSYLRQDYGYTF.

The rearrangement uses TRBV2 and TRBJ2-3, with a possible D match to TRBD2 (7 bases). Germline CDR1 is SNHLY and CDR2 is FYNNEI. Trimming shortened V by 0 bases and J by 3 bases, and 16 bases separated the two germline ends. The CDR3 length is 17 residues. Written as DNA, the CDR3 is TGTGCCAGCAGTGAAGCGCTTGGCGGGGGCGGAACAGATACGCAGTATTTT. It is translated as CASSEALGGGGTDTQYF.

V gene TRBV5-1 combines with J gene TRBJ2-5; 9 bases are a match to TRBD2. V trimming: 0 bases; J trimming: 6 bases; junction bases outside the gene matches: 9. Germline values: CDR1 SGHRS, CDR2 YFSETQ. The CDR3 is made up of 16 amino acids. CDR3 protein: CASSLAGAGGPKTQYF. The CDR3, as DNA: TGCGCCAGCAGCTTGGCTGGTGCGGGGGGGCCGAAGACCCAGTACTTC. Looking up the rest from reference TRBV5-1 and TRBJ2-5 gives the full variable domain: KAGVTQTPRYLIKTRGQQVTLSCSPISGHRSVSWYQQTPGQGLQFLFEYFSETQRNKGNFPGRFSGRQFSNSRSEMNVSTLELGDSALYLCASSLAGAGGPKTQYFGPGTRLLVL.

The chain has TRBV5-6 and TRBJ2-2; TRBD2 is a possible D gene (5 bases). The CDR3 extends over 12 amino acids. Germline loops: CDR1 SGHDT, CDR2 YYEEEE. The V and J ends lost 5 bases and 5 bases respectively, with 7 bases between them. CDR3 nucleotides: TGTGCCAGCAGACGGACTACCGGGGAGCTGTTTTTT. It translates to CASRRTTGELFF.

The CDR3 loop is CASSLGQGASGYTF. CDR3 nucleotides: TGTGCCAGCAGTTTAGGACAGGGGGCAAGTGGCTACACCTTC. This rearrangement joins TRBV27 to TRBJ1-2; TRBD1 matches at 11 bases. This CDR3 region has 14 residues. Germline values: CDR1 MNHEY, CDR2 SMNVEV (reference sequence). Trimming at V came to 2 bases and at J to 7 bases, leaving 3 bases not matched to a gene.

The CDR3 protein is CASSLQGSGELFF. Written as DNA, the CDR3 is TGTGCCAGCAGCTTACAGGGATCCGGGGAGCTGTTTTTT. V usage is TRBV6-5 and J usage is TRBJ2-2; a weak D match, TRBD1 (6 bases). The V gene lost 6 bases and the J gene lost 6 bases, with 11 bases spanning the gap. Per germline, CDR1 MNHEY and CDR2 SVGAGI. This CDR3 has 13 amino acids.

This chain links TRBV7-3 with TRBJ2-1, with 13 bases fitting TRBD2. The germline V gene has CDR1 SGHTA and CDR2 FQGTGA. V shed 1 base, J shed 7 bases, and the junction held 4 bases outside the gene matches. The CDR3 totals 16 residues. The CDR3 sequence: CASSLSGLAGVNEQFF. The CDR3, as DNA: TGTGCCAGCAGCTTAAGCGGACTAGCGGGAGTGAATGAGCAGTTCTTC.

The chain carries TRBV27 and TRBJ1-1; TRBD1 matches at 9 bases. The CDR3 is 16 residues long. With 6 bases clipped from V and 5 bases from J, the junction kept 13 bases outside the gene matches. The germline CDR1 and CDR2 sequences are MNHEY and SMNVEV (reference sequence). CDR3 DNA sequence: TGTGCCAGCAGGCCGCAGGAATACAGGGGGCGAACTGAAGCTTTCTTT. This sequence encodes CASRPQEYRGRTEAFF.

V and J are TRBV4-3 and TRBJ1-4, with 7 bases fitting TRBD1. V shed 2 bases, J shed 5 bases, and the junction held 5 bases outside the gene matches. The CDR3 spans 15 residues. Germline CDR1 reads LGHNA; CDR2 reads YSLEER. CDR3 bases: TGCGCCAGCAGCCAATCGGGGACAGCGAATGAAAAACTGTTTTTT. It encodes CASSQSGTANEKLFF.

CDR3: CASSPFVTGSYEQYF. CDR3 bases: TGTGCCAGCTCACCATTTGTCACAGGATCCTACGAGCAGTACTTC. The V call is TRBV18, the J call TRBJ2-7; possible D gene TRBD1, 5 bases. Between the trimmed V and J ends, which lost 2 bases and 1 base, there was a span of 12 bases. This CDR3 is built from 15 residues. Germline V CDR1 and CDR2: KGHSH, LQKENI.